This T cell receptor (beta chain) originates from a study of vaccination effects on CD4 cells after COVID-19. The overall study: Each participant was administered two doses of either the BNT162b2 or the mRNA-1273 vaccine. The study's findings and limits: Marked clonal contraction of both clone types appeared late after vaccination.

Measured with immunoSEQ multiplex PCR; TCRdb has only the in-frame clones, and not every one. The sample lists 20,000 to 30,000 clones, 75% to 85% occurring once. For this clone: Antigen: not known.

With the ViraFEST assay, the study expanded antigen-specific CD4+ T cells using viral peptide pools, then sequenced them. After less than 11 days in culture, the CD4+ T cells were isolated. This person's SARS-CoV-2 infection, confirmed by PCR, occurred between March and December 2020. Researchers reported culturing 2 million or so PBMC in each well, adding 8 to 10 IU/ml IL-2 and approximately 10 ug/ml peptides. Half-medium exchanges with IL-2 medium took place on days 3 and 7. This CDR3 spans 14 amino acids. Trimming removed 1 base from V and 2 bases from J, with 8 bases in between. Germline V gene lookup returns CDR1 SGHNT and CDR2 YYREEE (reference sequence).

The receptor was isolated from a human donor who had a prior SARS-CoV-2 infection. The J gene is TRBJ2-3, the V gene TRBV5-4; no definite D call. The input for sequencing was CD4+ T cells from PBMCs cultured with HCoV-NL63 spike peptides, taken before COVID-19 vaccination. Here the CDR3 DNA reads TGTGCCAGCAGCTTGTCCTACGCCACAGATACGCAGTATTTT. It is translated as CASSLSYATDTQYF.